The clone carrying this T cell receptor beta chain was counted a few times. Random hexamers were used to reverse transcribe an amount of about 0.45 to 1 ug RNA. One entry per CDR3 protein, called by TCRdb with MiXCR from the immunoSEQ multiplex PCR reads. The sample holds under 200,000 distinct CDR3 sequences; 95% are singletons and the top ten take less than 0.11%. The ends lost 4 bases at V and 5 bases at J; junction bases unmatched: 8. The CDR3 runs to 15 residues. CDR1 is LGHDT and CDR2 is YNNKEL in the germline V gene (reference sequence). The data were obtained in a study of CD8 T cells in Susac syndrome.

Sample: CD4+ T cells from PBMCs. The chain carries TRBV3-1 and TRBJ2-1, with 7 bases aligning to TRBD2. The source of this sequence is a human donor in good health. In DNA form, the CDR3 reads TGTGCCAGCAGCCTAAACCCAGCGGGAAACAATGAGCAGTTCTTC. This gives the protein CASSLNPAGNNEQFF.